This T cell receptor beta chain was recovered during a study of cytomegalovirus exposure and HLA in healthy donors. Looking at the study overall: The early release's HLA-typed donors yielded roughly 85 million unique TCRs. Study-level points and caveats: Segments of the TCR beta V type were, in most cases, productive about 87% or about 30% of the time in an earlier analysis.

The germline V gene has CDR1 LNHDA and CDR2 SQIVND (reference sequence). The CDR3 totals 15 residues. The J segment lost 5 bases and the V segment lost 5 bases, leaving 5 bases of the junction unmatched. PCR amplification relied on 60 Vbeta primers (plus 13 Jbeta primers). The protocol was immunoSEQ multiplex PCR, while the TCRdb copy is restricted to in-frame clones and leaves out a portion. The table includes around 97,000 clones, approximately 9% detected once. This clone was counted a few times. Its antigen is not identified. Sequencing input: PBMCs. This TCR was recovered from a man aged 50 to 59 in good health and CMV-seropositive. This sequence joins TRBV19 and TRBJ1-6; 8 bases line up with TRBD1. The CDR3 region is CASSLRQGNNSPLHF. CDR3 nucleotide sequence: TGTGCCAGTAGTCTGAGACAGGGGAATAATTCACCCCTCCACTTT.